This T cell receptor beta chain was identified in a study of T cells in Graves' hyperthyroidism and ophthalmopathy. To note about this clonotype: Its matching antigen is unknown. A much more abundant neighbour one base away suggests this may be a read error.

The source material, RNA transcripts, was used to amplify TCR beta CDR3 regions. Researchers ran a first-round RT-PCR on the TCR CDR3 using the HTBI primer set. Via MiXCR, TCRdb re-called the multiplex PCR reads, giving one row per CDR3 protein. The sample holds about 540,000 distinct CDR3 sequences, around 42% seen once. Study-wide findings and caveats: The model foresaw ophthalmopathy a median around 6.4 months prior to onset. Expanded thyroid clonotypes (above 0.001) were mostly also found in blood.

Looked up from germline, CDR1 is SGHAT and CDR2 is FQDESV (reference sequence). V was clipped by 5 bases and J by 4 bases, with 18 bases between them. CDR3 length: 15 residues. Patients were excluded for uncontrolled infection, other autoimmune disease, pregnancy or lactation. Together with thyroid ultrasound, orbital computed tomography, serum thyroxine and TRAb, clinical symptoms were used for diagnoses. Sequencing input: peripheral blood or thyroid tissue (not recorded which). The gene calls are TRBV11-1 and TRBJ2-7; D could derive from TRBD1 or TRBD2 (5 bases each). This TCR derives from a woman in her late teens or twenties with Graves' hyperthyroidism. The CDR3 DNA reads TGTGCCAGCAGCCCACCGGGGACCAGGGATTACGAGCAGTACTTC. Translated: CASSPPGTRDYEQYF.